The 30 T cell receptor beta chains below were found in one sample sequenced in a study of T-cell memory formation after mild COVID-19. From the 5' RACE reads, TCRdb called clonotypes with MiXCR, one entry per CDR3 protein. The data show roughly 400,000 distinct CDR3 sequences, more than 15% seen once. The sample taken for sequencing was PBMCs or a T cell subset sorted from them (not recorded which). These receptors all stem from a man between 18 and 29 years old who had mild COVID-19 (a few samples of this study predate the infection). Cell type and time point are not known.

This clonotype was found many times. As DNA, the CDR3 is TGTGCCAGCAGTTACGGTATGGGGGCCAGCTATGGCTACACCTTC. It translates to CASSYGMGASYGYTF. This chain uses TRBV6-5 with TRBJ1-2; tentative D call: TRBD1 (6 bases). V was pared by 2 bases and J by 4 bases, with 14 bases between. From germline, CDR1 is MNHEY and CDR2 SVGAGI. This CDR3 is built from 15 residues.

V is TRBV5-1 and J is TRBJ2-5; the D gene is possibly TRBD2 (5 bases). V shed 3 bases and J shed 5 bases, with 8 bases lying between them. CDR3 length: 12 amino acids. In germline, CDR1 is SGHRS, CDR2 YFSETQ. The CDR3: CASSSGSETQYF. The CDR3 DNA is TGCGCCAGCAGCTCGGGGAGTGAGACCCAGTACTTC.

The chain is built from TRBV5-1 and TRBJ2-5; 8 bases match TRBD1. The CDR3 is 16 amino acids. Looked up from germline, CDR1 is SGHRS and CDR2 is YFSETQ. With 4 bases clipped from V and 1 base from J, the junction kept 9 bases outside the gene matches. The CDR3, as DNA: TGCGCCAGCAGCAGACGGACAGGGTCTTTCCAAGAGACCCAGTACTTC. Translation gives CASSRRTGSFQETQYF.

The V call is TRBV6-2 or TRBV6-3, the J call TRBJ1-5; tentative D call: TRBD1 (5 bases). Germline loops: CDR1 MNHEY, CDR2 SVGEGT. The CDR3 is 16 amino acids. The V gene lost 2 bases and the J gene lost 5 bases, with 16 bases spanning the gap. CDR3 loop: CASSYPPGTYHQPQHF. Here the CDR3 DNA reads TGTGCCAGCAGTTACCCTCCCGGGACGTATCATCAGCCCCAGCATTTT.

This CDR3 reads CASSEVGVGANVLTF. Here the CDR3 DNA reads TGTGCCAGCAGTGAAGTGGGGGTTGGGGCCAACGTCCTGACTTTC. The gene calls are TRBV2 and TRBJ2-6, with D perhaps being TRBD1 or TRBD2 (5 bases each). CDR3 length: 15 amino acids. Germline V gene lookup returns CDR1 SNHLY and CDR2 FYNNEI. V lost 1 base and J lost 3, with 7 bases in between.

The genes are TRBV12-3 or TRBV12-4 and TRBJ2-5; no clear D. Deletions cut 5 bases from V and 7 bases from J, with 14 bases between. The CDR3 has 13 amino acids. In DNA form, the CDR3 reads TGTGCCAGCAGTCTTGATCCCACGGGGACCCAGTACTTC. It specifies CASSLDPTGTQYF.

The table lists this clonotype with a few counts. This chain links TRBV21-1 with TRBJ1-5; TRBD1, the table's D call, lacks a check against the DNA. TRBV21-1 is termed a pseudogene. This CDR3 is 20 amino acids long. CDR3 bases: TGTGCCAGCAGCACCTCTCCCTCGGACAGGGGAACCTATAGCAATCAGCCCCAGCATTTT. Its translation is CASSTSPSDRGTYSNQPQHF.

This clonotype turned up a few times. The CDR3 sequence: CASSAANQGPQHF. The DNA for the CDR3 is TGTGCCAGCAGCGCGGCTAATCAAGGGCCCCAGCATTTT. J is TRBJ1-5 and V is TRBV7-9; D gene uncertain. The CDR3 is made up of 13 amino acids. Looked up from germline, CDR1 is SEHNR and CDR2 is FQNEAQ (reference sequence). V gave up 5 bases and J gave up 9 bases, with 14 bases separating them.

The CDR3 here is CSVPGLAGGTYEQYF. The CDR3 DNA reads TGCAGCGTCCCGGGACTAGCGGGGGGCACCTACGAGCAGTACTTC. The gene calls are TRBV29-1 and TRBJ2-7, with TRBD2 matching over 15 bases. Per germline, CDR1 SQVTM and CDR2 ANQGSEA. This CDR3 has 15 residues. V lost 6 bases to trimming and J lost 2 bases; unmatched junction nucleotides: 5.

This clonotype has at least ten counts. The V gene is TRBV9, the J gene TRBJ2-7; D not certain. The CDR3 is 15 residues long. In germline, CDR1 is SGDLS, CDR2 YYNGEE. V lost 0 bases to trimming and J lost 2 bases, with 12 bases between them. CDR3 loop: CASSVVAGATYEQYF. CDR3 nucleotide sequence: TGTGCCAGCAGCGTAGTGGCAGGTGCCACCTACGAGCAGTACTTC.

This clonotype has only a few counts. The CDR3 DNA is TGTGCCAGCAGCCCTGGGGGGTCTCGATTCAATGAGCAGTTCTTC. Translation gives CASSPGGSRFNEQFF. The chain couples TRBV12-3 or TRBV12-4 to TRBJ2-1, with D perhaps matching TRBD2 (6 bases). Deletions cut 6 bases from V and 6 bases from J, with 18 bases between. The CDR3 extends over 15 amino acids.

The V gene is TRBV20-1, the J gene TRBJ2-1; D is possibly TRBD2 (7 bases). Trimming left V 6 bases short and J 12 bases short, with 18 bases between. Germline CDR1 and CDR2: DFQATT and SNEGSKA (reference sequence). The CDR3 covers 12 residues. CDR3 in amino acids: CSAHTGRGGQFF. The CDR3 coding sequence is TGCAGTGCCCACACAGGGAGGGGTGGGCAGTTCTTC.

This clonotype came up a few times. This chain links TRBV3-1 with TRBJ2-7; D is perhaps TRBD2 (9 bases). The CDR3 consists of 17 residues. With 0 bases removed from V and 4 bases from J, the gap between germline ends came to 19 bases. Per the germline V gene, CDR1 is LGHDT and CDR2 is YNNKEL (reference sequence). The CDR3 sequence: CASSQEGTGLALYEQYF. CDR3 in DNA: TGTGCCAGCAGCCAAGAGGGGACAGGACTAGCGTTGTACGAGCAGTACTTC.

The chain links TRBV18 to TRBJ2-7; D may match TRBD1 or TRBD2 (5 bases each). The CDR3 length is 13 residues. Germline lookup yields CDR1 KGHSH and CDR2 LQKENI. V lost 8 bases, J lost 0 bases, and 11 bases lay in between. CDR3 nucleotide sequence: TGTGCCAGCCATCCCGGGACCTCCTACGAGCAGTACTTC. Amino acids: CASHPGTSYEQYF.

This clonotype has at least ten counts. V and J are TRBV7-9 and TRBJ2-1; 14 nucleotides line up with TRBD2. The length of the CDR3 is 19 residues. CDR1 is SEHNR, CDR2 FQNEAQ, per germline (reference sequence). J was trimmed by 0 bases and V by 4 bases; bases with no gene match: 8. The CDR3 DNA follows: TGTGCCAGCAGCTGGGGACTAGCGGGGGCCTTAAGCTCCTACAATGAGCAGTTCTTC. Protein: CASSWGLAGALSSYNEQFF.

This clonotype was detected a few times. This chain uses TRBV3-1 with TRBJ2-7, with D maybe TRBD1 (5 bases). V lost 1 base and J 2 bases, leaving 9 bases between the germline ends. Germline lookup yields CDR1 LGHDT and CDR2 YNNKEL (reference sequence). The CDR3 is made up of 14 amino acids. The CDR3 region has the DNA TGTGCCAGCAGCCAAGGCTTGGGGCCCTACGAGCAGTACGTC. This translates into CASSQGLGPYEQYV.

There are a few counts of this clonotype. This rearrangement joins TRBV10-3 to TRBJ1-5; no firm D call. The ends were cut back, 7 bases at V and 0 bases at J, with 13 bases in the middle. The germline V gene encodes CDR1 ENHRY and CDR2 SYGVKD. The length of the CDR3 is 15 residues. The CDR3 DNA follows: TGTGCCATCAACGGGGAAGGTGTTAGCAATCAGCCCCAGCATTTT. Encoded protein: CAINGEGVSNQPQHF.

The V gene is TRBV27, the J gene TRBJ2-7; D possibly matches TRBD1 or TRBD2 (5 bases each). The CDR3 extends over 15 amino acids. Germline V gene data show CDR1 as MNHEY and CDR2 as SMNVEV (reference sequence). V lost 2 bases to trimming and J lost 4 bases, with 15 bases between them. CDR3: CASSLRAGTPYEQYF. The CDR3 nucleotides are TGTGCCAGCAGTTTAAGGGCAGGGACCCCTTACGAGCAGTACTTC.

V usage is TRBV20-1 and J usage is TRBJ1-5; the D gene is possibly TRBD1 (5 bases). Germline V gives CDR1 DFQATT, CDR2 SNEGSKA (reference sequence). The CDR3 covers 15 residues. V was cut by 1 base and J by 4 bases, with 14 bases left in between. The CDR3 protein is CSARVAGYENQPQHF. The DNA of the CDR3 is TGCAGTGCTAGAGTGGCAGGGTACGAAAATCAGCCCCAGCATTTT.

This clonotype was counted ten times or more. The chain carries TRBV29-1 and TRBJ1-1, with a tentative D call TRBD1 (5 bases). The germline CDR1 and CDR2 sequences are SQVTM and ANQGSEA. The CDR3 has 13 amino acids. Trimming left V 4 bases short and J 0 bases short, with 9 bases between. In DNA, the CDR3 is TGCAGCGTTGGGACACTCTTGAACACTGAAGCTTTCTTT. Translating gives CSVGTLLNTEAFF.

This clonotype showed up just a few times. The rearrangement links TRBV7-9 to TRBJ2-1; 9 bases fit TRBD1. Per the germline V gene, CDR1 is SEHNR and CDR2 is FQNEAQ (reference sequence). The CDR3 has 15 residues. J was trimmed by 6 bases and V by 4 bases; bases with no gene match: 7. The CDR3 DNA reads TGTGCCAGCAGCTCTACCGGGACAGGGAGCAATGAGCAGTTCTTC. It specifies CASSSTGTGSNEQFF.

This sequence joins TRBV15 and TRBJ2-7, with unresolved D. The V gene's germline CDR1 is LNHNV and CDR2 YYDKDF (reference sequence). There are 17 residues in the CDR3. Trimming took off 0 bases at V and 3 bases at J, with 18 bases between the two ends. CDR3 sequence reads: CATSRDLGAIAGYEQYF. DNA of the CDR3: TGTGCCACCAGCAGAGATCTTGGAGCAATAGCAGGCTACGAGCAGTACTTC.

The CDR3 region is CASSLGGPGPSNEQFF. The CDR3 DNA sequence: TGTGCCAGCAGCTTGGGCGGCCCGGGCCCTTCTAATGAGCAGTTCTTC. The chain links TRBV5-6 to TRBJ2-1; D is undetermined. The CDR3 runs 16 residues. Germline lookup yields CDR1 SGHDT and CDR2 YYEEEE. V lost 0 bases and J 7 bases, leaving 17 bases between the germline ends.

In its sample, this clonotype was seen a few times. The chain links TRBV4-3 to TRBJ2-2, with 9 bases lining up with TRBD2. The V segment lost 2 bases and the J segment 1 base; nucleotides outside the gene matches: 5. Germline CDR1 is LGHNA and CDR2 is YSLEER. This CDR3 is 17 amino acids long. CDR3 residues: CASSQSPSGENTGELFF. The CDR3 nucleotides are TGCGCCAGCAGCCAATCTCCTAGCGGGGAGAACACCGGGGAGCTGTTTTTT.

This clonotype was seen more than once but under ten times. The rearrangement links TRBV7-2 to TRBJ1-1, with 9 nucleotides matching TRBD1. This CDR3 is 17 amino acids long. CDR1 SGHTA and CDR2 FQGNSA come from the germline V gene. The junction had 7 bases not matched to a gene; V was cut back by 2 bases and J by 0 bases. This CDR3 is CASSLTGTGRMNTEAFF. CDR3 DNA: TGTGCCAGCAGCTTAACCGGGACAGGGCGCATGAACACTGAAGCTTTCTTT.

This clonotype was found a few times. J is TRBJ1-2 and V is TRBV28; possible D gene TRBD1, 6 bases. The CDR3 length is 11 residues. Germline assignment: CDR1 MDHEN and CDR2 SYDVKM. The ends were cut back, 7 bases at V and 8 bases at J, with 11 bases in the middle. For the CDR3, the DNA is TGTGCCAGCAACAGGGACGGGGGCTACACCTTC. Protein product: CASNRDGGYTF.

This clonotype was counted between two and nine times. V usage is TRBV5-1 and J usage is TRBJ2-3; the D is unclear. The germline V gene encodes CDR1 SGHRS and CDR2 YFSETQ. The CDR3 extends over 13 amino acids. Trimming took off 6 bases at V and 6 bases at J, with 14 bases between the two ends. The CDR3 spells CASKASASDTQYF. CDR3 nucleotides: TGCGCCAGCAAGGCCTCCGCCTCGGATACGCAGTATTTT.

The J gene is TRBJ1-2, the V gene TRBV12-3 or TRBV12-4; D not resolved. The CDR3 runs to 12 residues. The V gene lost 8 bases and the J gene lost 5 bases, with 12 bases spanning the gap. The CDR3 spells CASGSGWYGYTF. For the CDR3, the DNA is TGTGCCAGCGGGTCTGGGTGGTATGGCTACACCTTC.

The J gene is TRBJ1-1, the V gene TRBV5-6, with 9 bases aligning to TRBD1. CDR3 length equals 15 residues. J lost 7 bases, V lost 2 bases, and 9 bases had no gene match. CDR1 is SGHDT, CDR2 YYEEEE, per germline. CDR3 sequence: CASSLGGQGRNEAFF. The CDR3 DNA follows: TGTGCCAGCAGCTTAGGGGGACAGGGTCGAAATGAAGCTTTCTTT.

The chain is built from TRBV7-2 and TRBJ2-3; 11 bases match TRBD2. Looked up from germline, CDR1 is SGHTA and CDR2 is FQGNSA. Trimming cost V 3 bases and J 4 bases; bases outside gene matches: 6. The CDR3 runs 16 residues. CDR3 residues: CASSFALAGGPDTQYF. The DNA of the CDR3 is TGTGCCAGCAGCTTTGCCCTAGCGGGGGGTCCAGATACGCAGTATTTT.